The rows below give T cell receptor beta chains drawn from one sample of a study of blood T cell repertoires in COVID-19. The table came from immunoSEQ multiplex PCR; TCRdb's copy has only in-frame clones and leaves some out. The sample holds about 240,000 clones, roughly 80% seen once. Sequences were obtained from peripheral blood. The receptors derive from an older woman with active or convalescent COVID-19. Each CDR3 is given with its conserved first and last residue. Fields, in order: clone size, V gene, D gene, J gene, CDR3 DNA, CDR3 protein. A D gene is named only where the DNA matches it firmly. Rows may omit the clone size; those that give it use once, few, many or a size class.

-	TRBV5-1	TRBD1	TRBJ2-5	TGCGCCAGCAGATACCGACAGGGGAATAACCAGTACCAAGAGACCCAGTACTTC	CASRYRQGNNQYQETQYF
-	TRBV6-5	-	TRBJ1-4	TGTGCCAGCAGGGGAGGGGCACCTAATGAAAAACTGTTTTTT	CASRGGAPNEKLFF
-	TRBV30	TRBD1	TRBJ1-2	TGTGCCTGGAGCCCAGGGGGCCTCTATGGCTACACCTTC	CAWSPGGLYGYTF
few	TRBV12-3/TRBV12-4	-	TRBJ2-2	TGTGCCAGCTCCAGGGCAAGTGCCGGGGAGCTGTTTTTT	CASSRASAGELFF
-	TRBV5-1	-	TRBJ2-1	TGCGCCAGCAGCTTCAGACAGAGTTACAATGAGCAGTTCTTC	CASSFRQSYNEQFF
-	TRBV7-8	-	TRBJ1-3	TGTGCCAGCAGCTTATTCGGGTCACAGGTCTCTGGAAACACCATATATTTT	CASSLFGSQVSGNTIYF
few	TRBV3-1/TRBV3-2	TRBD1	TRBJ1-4	TGTGCCAGCAGCCAATCGGACAGGGCGGGTGAAAAACTGTTTTTT	CASSQSDRAGEKLFF
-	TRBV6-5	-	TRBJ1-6	TGTGCCAGCAGTTACGCCCCGCAGGGCTTTAATTCACCCCTCCACTTT	CASSYAPQGFNSPLHF
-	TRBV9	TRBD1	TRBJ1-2	TGTGCCAGCAGCGTAGCTATCGGGACAGTTGGCTATGGCTACACCTTC	CASSVAIGTVGYGYTF
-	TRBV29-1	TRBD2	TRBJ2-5	TGCAGCGTTGAGCCTAGCGGGGGGGCGGGGAAGACCCAGTACTTC	CSVEPSGGAGKTQYF
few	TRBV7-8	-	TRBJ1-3	TGTGCCAGCAGCCCACAGGGAAGAGGGGCTGGAAACACCATATATTTT	CASSPQGRGAGNTIYF
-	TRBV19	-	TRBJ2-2	TGTGCCAGTAGTAGTCAGTTTAACACCGGGGAGCTGTTTTTT	CASSSQFNTGELFF
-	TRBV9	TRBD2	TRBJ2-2	TGTGCCAGCAGCGCGCTAGCGGCCAACACCGGGGAGCTGTTTTTT	CASSALAANTGELFF
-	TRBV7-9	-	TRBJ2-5	TGTGCCAGCAGCCCTCGAGCTCGGGGAGAGACCCAGTACTTC	CASSPRARGETQYF
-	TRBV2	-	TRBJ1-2	TGTGCCAGCAGTGACAGAGGCGCCTTCTATGGCTACACCTTC	CASSDRGAFYGYTF
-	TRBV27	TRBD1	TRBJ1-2	TGTGCCAGCAGTTTAGGCCCCGGGACAGTCTATGGCTACACCTTC	CASSLGPGTVYGYTF
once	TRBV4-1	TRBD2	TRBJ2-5	TGCGCCAGCAGCCCCGGGGGGGCAAGGTACCAAGAGACCCAGTACTTC	CASSPGGARYQETQYF
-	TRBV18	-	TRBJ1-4	TGTGCCAGCTCACCTGCAGGGCGGCCTAATGAAAAACTGTTTTTT	CASSPAGRPNEKLFF
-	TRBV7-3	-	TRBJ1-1	TGTGCCAGCAGCCGACAGGCGAACACTGAAGCTTTCTTT	CASSRQANTEAFF
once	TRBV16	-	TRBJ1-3	TGTGCCAGCAGCCAAGCCGCACACAGCTCTGGAAACACCATATATTTT	CASSQAAHSSGNTIYF
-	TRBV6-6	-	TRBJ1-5	TGTGCCAGCAGTCCCCGGGACATCCCTTATAGCAATCAGCCCCAGCATTTT	CASSPRDIPYSNQPQHF
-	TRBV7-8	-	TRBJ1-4	TGTGCCAGCAGCTTAGCTTTAGGACAAGGGGCTAATGAAAAACTGTTTTTT	CASSLALGQGANEKLFF
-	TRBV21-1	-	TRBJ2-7	TGTGCCAGCAGCAAAGCGCAGGGAAAAAGACTAGCGGGGTCCTACGAGCAGTACTTC	CASSKAQGKRLAGSYEQYF
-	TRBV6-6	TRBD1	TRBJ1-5	TGTGCCAGCAGACCTGGACAGGGGGCGAGCAATCAGCCCCAGCATTTT	CASRPGQGASNQPQHF
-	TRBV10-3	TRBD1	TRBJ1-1	TGTGCCATTGCGCAGGGGGCAGTCACTGAAGCTTTCTTT	CAIAQGAVTEAFF
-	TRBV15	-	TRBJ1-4	TGTGCCACCAGCAGAGATTGGGGGGCTAATGAAAAACTGTTTTTT	CATSRDWGANEKLFF
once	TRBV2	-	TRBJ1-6	TGTGCCAGCATCCTCCTGGGAGGGGGAGGAAATTCACCCCTCCACTTT	CASILLGGGGNSPLHF
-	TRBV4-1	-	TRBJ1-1	TGCGCCAGCAGCCAAGGGCCAGCGTTCTATACGGACACTGAAGCTTTCTTT	CASSQGPAFYTDTEAFF
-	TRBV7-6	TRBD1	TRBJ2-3	TGTGCCAGCAGCGCCCTGGGACAGCTTAGCACAGATACGCAGTATTTT	CASSALGQLSTDTQYF
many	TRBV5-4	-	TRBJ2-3	TGTGCCAGCAGCTTGCCCGGGAGTGGGGGAGATACGCAGTATTTT	CASSLPGSGGDTQYF
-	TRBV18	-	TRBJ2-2	TGTGCCAGCTCACCTCGTACGGACAATTCGAACACCGGGGAGCTGTTTTTT	CASSPRTDNSNTGELFF
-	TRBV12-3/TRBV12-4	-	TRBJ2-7	TGTGCCAGCACTAACGGGGAAGTCGAGCAGTACTTC	CASTNGEVEQYF
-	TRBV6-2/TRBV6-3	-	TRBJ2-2	TGTGCCAGCAGTTTTTTGGTGGTCAGCACCGGGGAGCTGTTTTTT	CASSFLVVSTGELFF
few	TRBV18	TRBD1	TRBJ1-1	TGTGCCAGCTCACCGGGACAGGCTAAGCACACTGAAGCTTTCTTT	CASSPGQAKHTEAFF
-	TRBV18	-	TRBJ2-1	TGTGCCAGCTCAGGCGGGGGCGTAGATAATGAGCAGTTCTTC	CASSGGGVDNEQFF
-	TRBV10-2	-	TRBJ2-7	TGCGCCAGCAGCCCCGAGAGTGGGCTTTACGAGCAGTACTTC	CASSPESGLYEQYF
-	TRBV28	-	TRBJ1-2	TGTGCCAGCAGCTTACCCATCTCGGGGTCAGATGGCTACACCTTC	CASSLPISGSDGYTF